These 3 T cell receptor beta chains share one sample of origin, sequenced in a study of T cells in Graves' hyperthyroidism and ophthalmopathy. From RNA transcripts, TCR beta CDR3 regions were amplified. Primed by the HTBI set, a first-round RT-PCR was run on the TCR CDR3. In TCRdb, the multiplex PCR reads were re-called with MiXCR into one record per CDR3 protein. The sample lists 500,000 to 750,000 distinct CDR3 sequences, over 12% occurring once. Material: blood. The receptors were sampled from a woman younger than 35 with Graves' ophthalmopathy.

This clonotype was seen at least ten times. The CDR3 sequence is CSLQGETQYF. The CDR3 DNA is TGCAGTCTTCAGGGGGAGACCCAGTACTTC. The gene calls are TRBV20-1 and TRBJ2-5; tentatively, D is TRBD1 (6 bases). This CDR3 is 10 amino acids long. V lost 8 bases and J lost 5, with 9 bases in between. Looked up from germline, CDR1 is DFQATT and CDR2 is SNEGSKA (reference sequence).

V gene TRBV7-2 combines with J gene TRBJ2-2; possible D gene TRBD2, 7 bases. Germline V lookup: CDR1 SGHTA, CDR2 FQGNSA. Trimming shortened V by 6 bases and J by 6 bases, and 20 bases separated the two germline ends. The CDR3 has 16 residues. The CDR3 nucleotides read TGTGCCAGCAGTTTTCCCCGAGGGGGGGCCCCCGGGGAGCTGTTTTTT. Protein sequence: CASSFPRGGAPGELFF.

This clonotype has a handful of counts. The chain joins TRBV3-1 to TRBJ1-3; TRBD1 might be the D (5 bases). V shed 2 bases and J shed 8 bases, with 16 bases lying between them. CDR3 length: 15 amino acids. The germline V gene has CDR1 LGHDT and CDR2 YNNKEL (reference sequence). Written as DNA, the CDR3 is TGTGCCAGCAGCCAAAACACAGGATTGCAGGACACCATATATTTT. This encodes CASSQNTGLQDTIYF. Filled out from reference TRBV3-1 and TRBJ1-3, the complete variable domain reads DTAVSQTPKYLVTQMGNDKSIKCEQNLGHDTMYWYKQDSKKFLKIMFSYNNKELIINETVPNRFSPKSPDKAHLNLHINSLELGDSAVYFCASSQNTGLQDTIYFGEGSWLTVV.